This TCR beta chain was documented in a study of blood T cell repertoires in COVID-19. Study context: COVID-19 samples collected from the United States, Italy and Spain covered acute and convalescent phases. In each case, the material was cDNA or gDNA derived from T cells, B-cell-depleted T cells, or PBMCs.

J gave up 4 bases and V 5 bases, and 5 bases lay outside the gene matches. Per germline, CDR1 PRHDT and CDR2 FYEKMQ (reference sequence). This CDR3 has 14 amino acids. In the original analysis: Using reference gene primer amplification, nucleated cell counts were estimated. Assay used: immunoSEQ multiplex PCR; TCRdb lists only in-frame clones, some missing. V and J calls and clone size are those listed in that table; D and trimming were worked out from the DNA. This sample has roughly 52,000 clones; roughly 90% occur once, and the top ten carry 8.5%. The chain recombines TRBV13 with TRBJ2-3; 8 bases line up with TRBD2. Material: peripheral blood. The origin of this receptor is a man aged 55 to 70 with active COVID-19. CDR3 sequence: CASSNPTSADTQYF. In DNA form, the CDR3 reads TGTGCCAGCAGCAACCCGACTAGCGCAGATACGCAGTATTTT.